The clone carrying this TCR beta chain showed up many times. The data originate from a study of read filtering for tumor transcriptome and immune sequencing. On the study more broadly: Eight or nine patients were R-ISS I, 16 were R-ISS II, more than five were R-ISS III. TCR-mapped reads were about 3.5 to 11 million with IR-seq versus roughly 75 to 1,400 with RNA-seq.

V lost 4 bases and J lost 5, with 14 bases in between. The CDR3 contains 13 residues. CDR1 and CDR2 (germline): SQVTM, ANQGSEA. From 300 to 450 ng of RNA, a library with molecular barcoded alpha/delta and beta/gamma adaptors was made. TCRdb called the reads again in MiXCR, with one record for every CDR3 protein. The top ten clones hold about 10% of a sample with about 93,000 distinct CDR3 sequences, 20% to 25% of them seen once. The chain couples TRBV29-1 to TRBJ1-1, with a weak D call TRBD1 (5 bases). The sequencing input was a population of CD138-negative cells sorted from bone marrow. The receptor comes from a donor aged 40 or older with multiple myeloma. The CDR3 protein is CSVVRARETEAFF. The CDR3, as DNA: TGCAGCGTTGTGCGGGCCAGGGAGACTGAAGCTTTCTTT.